Below, 32 T cell receptor beta chains from the same sample are listed, as sequenced in a study of graft-versus-host responses after intestinal transplantation. Profiling relied on immunoSEQ multiplex PCR, and the TCRdb table lists in-frame clones only, not all of them. Here the sample spans around 20,000 clones, 85% to 95% being singletons. Sequences were derived from PBMCs, sampled roughly 260 days after intestinal transplant. These receptors all stem from a human patient who received an intestinal transplant, so some T cells may come from the graft donor.

The chain carries TRBV2 and TRBJ1-2; D is perhaps TRBD1 (6 bases). The CDR3 loop spans 11 amino acids. Germline V gene lookup returns CDR1 SNHLY and CDR2 FYNNEI. V lost 6 bases and J 8 bases, leaving 10 bases between the germline ends. CDR3 nucleotides: TGTGCCAGCAGGGAGGGGGAAGGCTACACCTTC. Translating gives CASREGEGYTF.

The chain combines TRBV9 with TRBJ2-1; either TRBD1 or TRBD2 may supply D (5 bases each). Germline CDR1 is SGDLS and CDR2 is YYNGEE. Trimming pared 2 bases from V and 8 bases from J, leaving 17 bases between. The length of the CDR3 is 15 residues. The CDR3 sequence is CASSVEGKGLYEQFF. The CDR3 DNA sequence: TGTGCCAGCAGCGTTGAGGGGAAAGGACTCTATGAGCAGTTCTTC.

The chain uses TRBV10-3 and TRBJ2-2; 9 bases fit TRBD2. The CDR3 loop spans 18 amino acids. With 3 bases clipped from V and 6 bases from J, the junction kept 14 bases outside the gene matches. The germline gives CDR1 ENHRY, CDR2 SYGVKD. The CDR3: CAISEDSLAGVWAGELFF. The CDR3 DNA reads as TGTGCCATCAGTGAAGACAGCTTAGCGGGAGTATGGGCCGGGGAGCTGTTTTTT.

The chain employs TRBV5-1 and TRBJ2-7; D possibly matches TRBD1 or TRBD2 (5 bases each). The CDR3 spans 14 residues. Trimming shortened V by 4 bases and J by 3 bases, and 14 bases separated the two germline ends. From germline, CDR1 is SGHRS and CDR2 YFSETQ. The CDR3 DNA follows: TGCGCCAGCAGCCCTTTCGGGACCCACTACGAGCAGTACTTC. It translates to CASSPFGTHYEQYF.

The chain links TRBV1 to TRBJ2-1; the table's D call TRBD2 went unverified against the DNA. TRBV1 is annotated as a pseudogene. The CDR3 contains 17 residues. The CDR3 sequence: CTSSQDQVSGRLNEQFF. The CDR3 DNA reads TGCACCAGCAGCCAAGATCAGGTGAGCGGGAGGTTAAATGAGCAGTTCTTC.

The V and J genes are TRBV7-9 and TRBJ2-7; 9 bases match TRBD1. J gave up 5 bases and V 5 bases, and 16 bases lay outside the gene matches. The CDR3 runs 17 residues. CDR1 and CDR2 (germline): SEHNR, FQNEAQ (reference sequence). The chain's CDR3 is CASSPSTGTGLLDEQYF. In DNA, the CDR3 is TGTGCCAGCAGCCCCTCAACCGGGACAGGGCTTTTGGACGAGCAGTACTTC.

The chain combines TRBV12-5 with TRBJ2-2; 9 bases align to TRBD1. Trimming removed 6 bases from V and 7 bases from J; junction bases left unmatched: 6. Germline CDR1 is LGHNT and CDR2 is FRNRAP. This CDR3 is built from 14 residues. In DNA form, the CDR3 reads TGTGCTAGTGGGAAACAGGGGGCTAACGGGGAGCTGTTTTTT. It encodes CASGKQGANGELFF. The whole variable domain, remainder taken from reference TRBV12-5 and TRBJ2-2, is DARVTQTPRHKVTEMGQEVTMRCQPILGHNTVFWYRQTMMQGLELLAYFRNRAPLDDSGMPKDRFSAEMPDATLATLKIQPSEPRDSAVYFCASGKQGANGELFFGEGSRLTVL.

J is TRBJ2-1 and V is TRBV6-4, with D possibly TRBD2 on 6 matching bases. The CDR3 contains 16 residues. From germline, CDR1 is MRHNA and CDR2 SNTAGT. V was shortened by 5 bases and J by 5 bases, with 19 bases between the two germline ends. The CDR3 nucleotides are TGTGCCAGCAGTCCCTGGTCGGGAGTCGGAAACAATGAGCAGTTCTTC. This gives the protein CASSPWSGVGNNEQFF.

CDR3 nucleotide sequence: TGCGCCAGCAGTGAAGGGACAGGACTCTCCTACGAGCAGTACTTC. It is translated as CASSEGTGLSYEQYF. V usage is TRBV10-2 and J usage is TRBJ2-7; the match to TRBD1 covers 8 bases. Germline CDR1 is WSHSY and CDR2 is SAAADI. J was trimmed by 0 bases and V by 3 bases; bases with no gene match: 4. The CDR3 consists of 15 residues.

The chain couples TRBV19 to TRBJ2-1, with 11 nucleotides matching TRBD2. The CDR3 consists of 16 residues. V lost 5 bases, J lost 4 bases, and 7 bases stayed unmatched. CDR1 and CDR2 (germline): LNHDA, SQIVND (reference sequence). The CDR3 DNA reads as TGTGCCAGTAGTTCCGGGACTAGCGGTCCATACAATGAGCAGTTCTTC. Its translation: CASSSGTSGPYNEQFF.

The J gene is TRBJ1-2, the V gene TRBV2, with D possibly TRBD1 on 6 matching bases. Germline values: CDR1 SNHLY, CDR2 FYNNEI. Trimming took 6 bases from V and 0 from J, leaving 14 bases between them. The CDR3 is 15 residues long. CDR3: CASSVTGIPNYGYTF. For the CDR3, the DNA is TGTGCCAGCAGCGTTACAGGGATTCCTAACTATGGCTACACCTTC.

This clone was counted a few times. The chain has TRBV5-4 and TRBJ2-7; 9 nucleotides match TRBD1. CDR1 SGHNT and CDR2 YYREEE come from the germline V gene (reference sequence). The ends lost 2 bases at V and 2 bases at J; junction bases unmatched: 2. CDR3 length equals 14 residues. CDR3 bases: TGTGCCAGCAGCTTAGGGGACAGGGCCTACGAGCAGTACTTC. Translation: CASSLGDRAYEQYF. The full variable domain, in which reference TRBV5-4 and TRBJ2-7 provide the parts outside the CDR3, is ETGVTQSPTHLIKTRGQQVTLRCSSQSGHNTVSWYQQALGQGPQFIFQYYREEENGRGNFPPRFSGLQFPNYSSELNVNALELDDSALYLCASSLGDRAYEQYFGPGTRLTVT.

DNA of the CDR3: TGCGCCAGCAGCAAAATGGCGGGGAGCACAGATACGCAGTATTTT. This gives the protein CASSKMAGSTDTQYF. The rearrangement links TRBV5-1 to TRBJ2-3; D possibly corresponds to TRBD2 (6 bases). The ends were cut back, 4 bases at V and 0 bases at J, with 12 bases in the middle. The CDR3 runs 15 residues. Germline assignment: CDR1 SGHRS and CDR2 YFSETQ.

The V and J genes are TRBV28 and TRBJ1-5; D is unclear. CDR1 and CDR2 (germline): MDHEN, SYDVKM. Trimming left V 6 bases short and J 3 bases short, with 12 bases between. There are 14 residues in the CDR3. For the CDR3, the DNA is TGTGCCAGCAGCCGGTCCTTCGCCAATCAGCCCCAGCATTTT. Protein sequence: CASSRSFANQPQHF.

This sequence joins TRBV7-9 and TRBJ2-1, with TRBD2 matching over 8 bases. Trimming took 5 bases from V and 8 from J; bases not matched to a gene: 14. Germline V gene sequence: CDR1 SEHNR, CDR2 FQNEAQ (reference sequence). The CDR3 runs 16 residues. CDR3 residues: CASSPLDSGTGDEQFF. DNA for the CDR3: TGTGCCAGCAGCCCACTTGATAGCGGGACCGGGGATGAGCAGTTCTTC.

Details on this clone: An end of the junction differs from the germline gene, which may be a read error. As DNA, the CDR3 is TGTGCCAGCAGCCTAACCCCGCTTTACGAGCAGTACTTC. Protein: CASSLTPLYEQYF. This rearrangement joins TRBV7-3 to TRBJ2-7; D not resolved. Germline V gene sequence: CDR1 SGHTA, CDR2 FQGTGA. The CDR3 length is 13 residues.

The CDR3 coding sequence is TGCGCCAGCAGCCTGGACAGGCCCTTCTACGAGCAGTACTTC. It codes for CASSLDRPFYEQYF. The chain joins TRBV4-1 to TRBJ2-7; 7 nucleotides align to TRBD1. The V segment lost 4 bases and the J segment 3 bases; nucleotides outside the gene matches: 6. Germline V CDR1 and CDR2: MGHRA, YSYEKL. This CDR3 contains 14 residues.

This chain links TRBV5-6 with TRBJ2-3; weak D call: TRBD2 (6 bases). Germline assignment: CDR1 SGHDT and CDR2 YYEEEE. V shed 0 bases and J shed 4 bases, with 18 bases lying between them. The CDR3 runs 17 residues. The CDR3 here is CASSLDEGGVSADTQYF. In nucleotides, the CDR3 is TGTGCCAGCAGCTTGGATGAGGGAGGTGTGAGCGCAGATACGCAGTATTTT.

The chain links TRBV7-4 to TRBJ2-7; a possible D gene is TRBD2 (7 bases). CDR1 and CDR2 from the germline V gene are SGHVT and SQSDAQ. This CDR3 has 16 amino acids. The ends were cut back, 1 base at V and 0 bases at J, with 13 bases in the middle. In nucleotides, the CDR3 is TGTGCCAGCAGCTTAGACGGGGGGCAGGCCTCCTACGAGCAGTACTTC. Its protein product is CASSLDGGQASYEQYF.

The CDR3 loop reads CATSRGTSGNQETQYF. The CDR3 DNA follows: TGTGCCACCAGCAGAGGGACTAGCGGAAACCAAGAGACCCAGTACTTC. The chain employs TRBV15 and TRBJ2-5; 10 nucleotides agree with TRBD2. The J segment lost 0 bases and the V segment lost 1 base, leaving 2 bases of the junction unmatched. Per the germline V gene, CDR1 is LNHNV and CDR2 is YYDKDF (reference sequence). The CDR3 is 16 amino acids.

The CDR3 region has the DNA TGTGCCAGCAGTCTGACCCGAGGATACGAGCAGTACTTC. As protein: CASSLTRGYEQYF. The rearrangement joins TRBV5-4 to TRBJ2-7; D remains ambiguous. CDR3 length: 13 amino acids. V lost 5 bases and J 4 bases, leaving 13 bases between the germline ends. Germline V CDR1 and CDR2: SGHNT, YYREEE (reference sequence).

This chain connects TRBV7-3 to TRBJ2-1; D assignment may be TRBD1 or TRBD2 (5 bases each). The CDR3 has 17 residues. The germline V and J ends were trimmed by 5 bases and 9 bases, with 26 bases remaining between them. Germline loops: CDR1 SGHTA, CDR2 FQGTGA. The CDR3 loop reads CASSPTGGSFSGSEQFF. The CDR3 DNA sequence: TGTGCCAGCAGCCCGACCGGAGGCAGCTTCTCAGGGAGTGAGCAGTTCTTC. The full variable domain, with the rest looked up from reference TRBV7-3 and TRBJ2-1, is GAGVSQTPSNKVTEKGKYVELRCDPISGHTALYWYRQSLGQGPEFLIYFQGTGAADDSGLPNDRFFAVRPEGSVSTLKIQRTERGDSAVYLCASSPTGGSFSGSEQFFGPGTRLTVL.

The rearrangement uses TRBV1 and TRBJ2-3; no DNA check was done on the table's D call, TRBD2. TRBV1 counts as a pseudogene. The CDR3 has 11 amino acids. This chain's CDR3 is CTSGLYDTQYF. For the CDR3, the DNA is TGCACCAGCGGACTGTACGATACGCAGTATTTT.

This clone was seen just once. This chain links TRBV23-1 with TRBJ2-7; D call uncertain. TRBV23-1 is recorded as an ORF, its role being uncertain. Trimming cost V 9 bases and J 2 bases, with 2 bases left between them. This CDR3 spans 9 amino acids. The CDR3 is CARTYEQYF. For the CDR3, the DNA is TGCGCCAGAACCTACGAGCAGTACTTC.

This clone was counted once. The genes are TRBV19 and TRBJ1-4; D uncertain. This CDR3 region has 17 residues. Per the germline V gene, CDR1 is LNHDA and CDR2 is SQIVND (reference sequence). V shed 3 bases and J shed 4 bases, with 18 bases lying between them. The CDR3 DNA follows: TGTGCCAGTAGTATTCTTGACCTCGGACCCCTTAATGAAAAACTGTTTTTT. The encoded protein is CASSILDLGPLNEKLFF.

The V call is TRBV28, the J call TRBJ2-7; D unclear. V was clipped by 7 bases and J by 0 bases, with 7 bases between them. The CDR3 extends over 12 amino acids. Per the germline V gene, CDR1 is MDHEN and CDR2 is SYDVKM. DNA of the CDR3: TGTGCCAGCATCGACGGCTCCTACGAGCAGTACTTC. Translation: CASIDGSYEQYF.

In DNA form, the CDR3 reads TGTGCCAGCAGTGAAATCGGGACAGGGGGGCATTCACCCCTCCACTTT. Its translation: CASSEIGTGGHSPLHF. V and J are TRBV6-1 and TRBJ1-6, with 11 bases identical to TRBD1. The germline CDR1 and CDR2 sequences are MNHNS and SASEGT. The V gene end was trimmed by 2 bases and the J gene end by 8 bases; junction bases not matched to a gene: 5. The CDR3 is made up of 16 amino acids.

V gene TRBV29-1 combines with J gene TRBJ1-2; D not resolved. CDR1 is SQVTM and CDR2 is ANQGSEA in the germline V gene. CDR3 size: 13 residues. Trimming cost V 0 bases and J 4 bases, with 9 bases left between them. Here the CDR3 DNA reads TGCAGCGTTGAAGACACATATCCCTATGGCTACACCTTC. It translates to CSVEDTYPYGYTF. The whole variable domain, filled in from reference TRBV29-1 and TRBJ1-2, reads SAVISQKPSRDICQRGTSLTIQCQVDSQVTMMFWYRQQPGQSLTLIATANQGSEATYESGFVIDKFPISRPNLTFSTLTVSNMSPEDSSIYLCSVEDTYPYGYTFGSGTRLTVV.

The rearrangement links TRBV5-1 to TRBJ1-2; D unclear. Trimming took 2 bases from V and 6 from J, leaving 11 bases between them. The CDR3 spans 13 residues. The germline gives CDR1 SGHRS, CDR2 YFSETQ. The CDR3 protein is CASSFGNRDGYTF. CDR3 bases: TGCGCCAGCAGCTTTGGGAATCGCGATGGCTACACCTTC. The whole variable domain, filled in from reference TRBV5-1 and TRBJ1-2, reads KAGVTQTPRYLIKTRGQQVTLSCSPISGHRSVSWYQQTPGQGLQFLFEYFSETQRNKGNFPGRFSGRQFSNSRSEMNVSTLELGDSALYLCASSFGNRDGYTFGSGTRLTVV.

The chain is built from TRBV5-8 and TRBJ2-7; D gene unclear. The CDR3 loop spans 15 amino acids. Germline values: CDR1 SGHTS, CDR2 YDEGEE. Trimming removed 4 bases from V and 2 bases from J, with 16 bases in between. Here the CDR3 DNA reads TGTGCCAGCAGCCCCCGACAATCCTCCGCCTACGAGCAGTACTTC. This translates into CASSPRQSSAYEQYF.

The chain recombines TRBV28 with TRBJ1-2; perhaps TRBD1 as D (6 bases). V was pared by 7 bases and J by 6 bases, with 12 bases between. CDR3 length: 12 residues. The germline V gene encodes CDR1 MDHEN and CDR2 SYDVKM. In DNA form, the CDR3 reads TGTGCCAGCAACAGGGCCAACGATGGCTACACCTTC. The encoded protein is CASNRANDGYTF.

This sequence joins TRBV2 and TRBJ1-1, with no clear D. Trimming took off 2 bases at V and 1 base at J, with 11 bases between the two ends. The CDR3 is 15 residues long. Per the germline V gene, CDR1 is SNHLY and CDR2 is FYNNEI. Here the CDR3 DNA reads TGTGCCAGCAGTGAAAGGGCGGCCGGGAACACTGAAGCTTTCTTT. Protein: CASSERAAGNTEAFF.